A few counts support the clone carrying this T cell receptor beta chain. No antigen is known for it. These data are taken from a study of spatial heterogeneity in lung cancer. Study findings and constraints: Higher tumor mutation counts went along with higher counts of expanded intratumoral alpha and beta TCRs.

TCRdb processed the 5' RACE reads anew with MiXCR; each CDR3 protein has one entry. The data hold about 100,000 distinct CDR3 sequences, with around 4.3% observed a single time. Stated time point: sample taken at primary tumor resection. No cell sorting; template was whole RNA from tumor, lung tissue or PBMC. The CDR3 length is 14 residues. V dropped 3 bases and J dropped 10; count of bases not matched to a gene: 8. Germline lookup yields CDR1 SGHRS and CDR2 YFSETQ. This rearrangement joins TRBV5-1 to TRBJ2-1; 9 nucleotides align to TRBD2. This clonotype was obtained from a male donor with early-stage non-small cell lung cancer. This material consisted of lung tumor tissue, taken at surgery. In DNA, the CDR3 is TGCGCCAGCAGCTCCGTAGCGGGGGTGAGGGAGCAGTTCTTC. Amino acids: CASSSVAGVREQFF.